The clone carrying this T cell receptor beta chain was detected ten times or more. Its matching antigen is unknown. The germline CDR1 and CDR2 sequences are DFQATT and SNEGSKA (reference sequence). With V trimmed by 0 bases and J by 6 bases, 8 bases remained unmatched. The CDR3 totals 15 residues. TCR beta CDR3 regions were amplified from RNA. A set of HTBI primers served as the primers for a first-round RT-PCR of the TCR CDR3. TCRdb redid the calling of the multiplex PCR reads with MiXCR, one entry per CDR3 protein. The table has 600,000 to 900,000 distinct CDR3 sequences, 16% seen once. Hyperthyroidism had been newly diagnosed in patients aged 18 to 65, and its duration was under 2 months. This sample is drawn from a study of T cells in Graves' hyperthyroidism and ophthalmopathy. Study-wide results and caveats: Prediction of ophthalmopathy progression came a median around 6.5 months pre-onset. Blood held most thyroid clonotypes expanded above 0.001 frequency.

The rearrangement joins TRBV20-1 to TRBJ1-1, with 9 bases matching TRBD1. This TCR was sampled from a young man with Graves' hyperthyroidism. The sequencing sample was made of blood. The CDR3 region is CSARDPDRGKAEAFF. In nucleotides, the CDR3 is TGCAGTGCTAGAGACCCGGACAGGGGAAAAGCTGAAGCTTTCTTT.